This record looks at one T cell receptor (beta chain) sequence and its context. The record originates from a study of T cell changes during pregnancy in multiple sclerosis. Here immunoSEQ multiplex PCR was the method, and the copy in TCRdb shows in-frame clones only, minus some. Of 65,000 to 90,000 clones listed, 91% are singletons. There are 15 residues in the CDR3. Unmatched junction bases numbered 4, after V lost 3 bases and J lost 6 bases. Germline V CDR1 and CDR2: LNHDA, SQIVND (reference sequence). The chain couples TRBV19 to TRBJ2-2; the match to TRBD1 covers 10 bases. The TCR comes from a female donor in good health, serving as a control in a pregnancy study. Some clones in this sample may be carry-over from other donors' samples. The material was PBMCs, obtained in the first trimester of pregnancy. CDR3 region: CASSIGTGVPGELFF. The DNA of the CDR3 is TGTGCCAGTAGTATCGGGACAGGGGTCCCCGGGGAGCTGTTTTTT.